The T cell receptor beta chain under discussion was sequenced for a study of shared clonotypes between healthy human individuals. Study-level findings and limits: Larger estimated richness was generally seen in naive subsets than in memory subsets.

About this clone: Its target is unknown.

Method: immunoSEQ multiplex PCR; TCRdb's copy keeps in-frame clones and lacks some. Of 2 million to 3 million clones listed, over 85% are singletons. Deletions cut 6 bases from V and 9 bases from J, with 11 bases between. Germline assignment: CDR1 SNHLY and CDR2 FYNNEI. The CDR3 length is 11 residues. The TCR sequence derives from a young man in good health. Some clones in this sample may be carry-over from other donors' samples. Sequencing was carried out using naive CD4+ T cells from PBMCs. Subset noted: CD45RA+ positively selected. The chain carries TRBV2 and TRBJ1-1, with a weak D call TRBD1 (6 bases). CDR3 DNA: TGTGCCAGCAGGAGACAGGTGCAAGCTTTCTTT. This codes for CASRRQVQAFF.